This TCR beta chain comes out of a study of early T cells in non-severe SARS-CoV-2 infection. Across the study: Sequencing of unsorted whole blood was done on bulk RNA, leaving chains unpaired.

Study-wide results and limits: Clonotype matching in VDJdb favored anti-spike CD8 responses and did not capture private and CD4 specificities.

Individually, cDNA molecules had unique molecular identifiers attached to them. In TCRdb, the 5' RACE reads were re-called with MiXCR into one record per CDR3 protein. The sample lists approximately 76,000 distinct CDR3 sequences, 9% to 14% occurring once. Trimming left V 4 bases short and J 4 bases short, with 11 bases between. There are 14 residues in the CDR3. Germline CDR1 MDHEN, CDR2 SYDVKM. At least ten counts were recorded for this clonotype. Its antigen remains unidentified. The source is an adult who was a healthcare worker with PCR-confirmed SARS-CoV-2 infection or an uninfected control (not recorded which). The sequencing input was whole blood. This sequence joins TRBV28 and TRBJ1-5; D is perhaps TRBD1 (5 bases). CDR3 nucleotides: TGTGCCAGCAGTTACGACAGAGAAAATCAGCCCCAGCATTTT. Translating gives CASSYDRENQPQHF.